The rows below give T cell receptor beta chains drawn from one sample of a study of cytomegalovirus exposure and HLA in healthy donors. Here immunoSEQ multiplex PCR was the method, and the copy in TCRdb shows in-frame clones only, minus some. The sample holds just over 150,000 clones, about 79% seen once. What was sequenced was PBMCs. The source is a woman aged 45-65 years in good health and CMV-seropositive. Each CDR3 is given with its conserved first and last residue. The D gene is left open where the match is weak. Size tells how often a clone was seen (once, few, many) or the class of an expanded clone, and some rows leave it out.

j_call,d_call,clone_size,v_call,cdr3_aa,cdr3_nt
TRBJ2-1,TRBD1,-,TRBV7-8,CASSSPDRGYNEQFF,TGTGCCAGCAGCTCCCCGGACAGGGGGTACAATGAGCAGTTCTTC
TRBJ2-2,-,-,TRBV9,CASSVDGAANTGELFF,TGTGCCAGCAGCGTAGATGGGGCCGCGAACACCGGGGAGCTGTTTTTT
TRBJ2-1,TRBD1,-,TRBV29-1,CSVAGGQGFPNEQFF,TGCAGCGTTGCAGGTGGACAGGGCTTCCCCAATGAGCAGTTCTTC
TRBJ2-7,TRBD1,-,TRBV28,CASSPRQGHEQYF,TGTGCCAGCAGTCCCCGACAGGGCCACGAGCAGTACTTC
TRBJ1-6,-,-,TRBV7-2,CASSFAQGTNSPLHF,TGTGCCAGCAGCTTCGCACAGGGAACTAATTCACCCCTCCACTTT
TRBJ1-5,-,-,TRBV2,CASSGYNQPQHF,TGTGCCAGCAGTGGTTATAATCAGCCCCAGCATTTT
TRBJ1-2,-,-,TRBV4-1,CASSQDSGRAIYGYTF,TGCGCCAGCAGCCAAGATTCGGGCAGGGCCATCTATGGCTACACCTTC
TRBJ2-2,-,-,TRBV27,CASSLSPGRPGELFF,TGTGCCAGCAGTTTATCGCCAGGGCGGCCCGGGGAGCTGTTTTTT
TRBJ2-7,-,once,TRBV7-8,CASSRQEDEQYF,TGTGCCAGCAGCCGGCAGGAGGACGAGCAGTACTTC
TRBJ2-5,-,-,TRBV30,CAWSWTEQETQYF,TGTGCCTGGAGTTGGACAGAACAAGAGACCCAGTACTTC
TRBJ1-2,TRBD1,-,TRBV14,CASSSQGAGYGYTF,TGTGCCAGCAGCAGTCAGGGGGCCGGCTATGGCTACACCTTC
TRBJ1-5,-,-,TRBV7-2,CASSSQDSRQPQHF,TGTGCCAGCAGCTCACAGGACAGCCGTCAGCCCCAGCATTTT
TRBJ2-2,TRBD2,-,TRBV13,CASSLGTSGRNTGELFF,TGTGCCAGCAGCTTAGGGACTAGCGGGAGGAACACCGGGGAGCTGTTTTTT
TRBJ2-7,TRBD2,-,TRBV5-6,CASSLSLAGYEQYF,TGTGCCAGCAGCTTGAGTCTAGCGGGGTACGAGCAGTACTTC
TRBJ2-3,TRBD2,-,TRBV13,CASSLRAGDGDTQYF,TGTGCCAGCAGCCTGAGAGCGGGGGATGGTGATACGCAGTATTTT
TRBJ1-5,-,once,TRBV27,CASSPGQPRQPQHF,TGTGCCAGCAGCCCCGGACAGCCGAGGCAGCCCCAGCATTTT
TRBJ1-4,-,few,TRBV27,CASSRASANEKLFF,TGTGCCAGCTCCCGCGCGTCGGCTAATGAAAAACTGTTTTTT
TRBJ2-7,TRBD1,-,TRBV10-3,CAIGTGRTNDEQYF,TGTGCCATCGGGACAGGGCGGACCAACGACGAGCAGTACTTC
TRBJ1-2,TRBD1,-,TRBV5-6,CASITFTGGGGYTF,TGTGCCAGCATCACATTTACAGGGGGTGGAGGCTACACCTTC
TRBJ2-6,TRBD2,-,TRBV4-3,CASSQGGGGGANVLTF,TGCGCCAGCAGCCAAGGTGGCGGGGGAGGGGCCAACGTCCTGACTTTC
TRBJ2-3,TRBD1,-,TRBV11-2,CASSFRQGGSDTQYF,TGTGCCAGCAGCTTTCGACAGGGTGGGTCAGATACGCAGTATTTT
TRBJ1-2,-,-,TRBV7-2,CASSQGRVGGYTF,TGTGCCAGCAGCCAGGGCAGGGTAGGAGGCTACACCTTC
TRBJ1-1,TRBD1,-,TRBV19,CATGPQGARTEAFF,TGTGCCACCGGACCACAGGGGGCTCGCACTGAAGCTTTCTTT
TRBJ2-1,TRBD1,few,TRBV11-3,CASSRDREGYNEQFF,TGTGCCAGCAGTCGGGACAGGGAGGGCTACAATGAGCAGTTCTTC
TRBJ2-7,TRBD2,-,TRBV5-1,CASSWTGTSGGYEQYF,TGCGCCAGCAGCTGGACCGGGACTAGCGGGGGTTACGAGCAGTACTTC
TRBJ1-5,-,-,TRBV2,CASSDRERNQPQHF,TGTGCCAGCAGTGACAGGGAACGCAATCAGCCCCAGCATTTT
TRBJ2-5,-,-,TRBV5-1,CASSLITGRQETQYF,TGCGCCAGCAGCCTAATAACAGGGAGACAAGAGACCCAGTACTTC
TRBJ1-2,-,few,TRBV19,CASSIVHRDNYGYTF,TGTGCCAGTAGTATAGTGCACCGGGATAACTATGGCTACACCTTC
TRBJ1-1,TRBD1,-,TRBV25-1,CASSEVGGWGAFF,TGTGCCAGCAGCGAAGTAGGGGGCTGGGGAGCTTTCTTT
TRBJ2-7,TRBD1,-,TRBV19,CASSRGTGTPEQYF,TGTGCCAGTAGTAGGGGGACAGGGACCCCCGAGCAGTACTTC
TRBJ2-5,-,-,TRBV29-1,CSVLQGRGTQYF,TGCAGCGTGCTACAGGGTAGGGGAACCCAGTACTTC
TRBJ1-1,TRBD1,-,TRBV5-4,CASSPGQDNEAFF,TGTGCCAGCAGCCCGGGACAGGATAATGAAGCTTTCTTT
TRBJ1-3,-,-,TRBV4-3,CASSQEATGDSGNTIYF,TGCGCCAGCAGCCAAGAAGCAACAGGTGACTCTGGAAACACCATATATTTT
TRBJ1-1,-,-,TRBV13,CASSLAGGRKMNTEAFF,TGTGCCAGCAGCTTAGCGGGGGGGCGAAAGATGAACACTGAAGCTTTCTTT
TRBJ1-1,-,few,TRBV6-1,CASSAQMNTEAFF,TGTGCCAGCAGCGCTCAGATGAACACTGAAGCTTTCTTT
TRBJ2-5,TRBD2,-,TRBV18,CASSRNSGGSEETQYF,TGTGCCAGCTCACGGAATAGCGGGGGGTCCGAAGAGACCCAGTACTTC
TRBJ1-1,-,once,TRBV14,CASSSRRDVAFF,TGTGCCAGCAGCTCCCGACGGGATGTAGCTTTCTTT
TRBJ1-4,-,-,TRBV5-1,CASSFGPVTNEKLFF,TGCGCCAGCAGCTTCGGTCCGGTAACTAATGAAAAACTGTTTTTT
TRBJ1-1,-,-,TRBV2,CASSVRDSTGAFF,TGTGCCAGCAGTGTGCGGGATTCGACCGGGGCTTTCTTT
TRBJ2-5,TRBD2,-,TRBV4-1,CASSQDPLAGGPYAQYF,TGCGCCAGCAGCCAAGATCCACTAGCGGGAGGGCCGTACGCCCAGTACTTC
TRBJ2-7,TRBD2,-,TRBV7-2,CASSLLAGLSYEQYF,TGTGCCAGCAGCTTATTAGCGGGGCTCTCCTACGAGCAGTACTTC
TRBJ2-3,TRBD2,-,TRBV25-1,CASSVGGGAADTQYF,TGTGCCAGCAGTGTAGGCGGGGGGGCAGCAGATACGCAGTATTTT
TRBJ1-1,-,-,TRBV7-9,CASNREVTEAFF,TGTGCCAGCAATCGAGAGGTCACTGAAGCTTTCTTT
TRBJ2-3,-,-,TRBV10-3,CAISESSGGTSTDTQYF,TGTGCCATCAGTGAGTCGAGTGGCGGTACTAGCACAGATACGCAGTATTTT
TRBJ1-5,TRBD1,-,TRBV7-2,CASSLAGQLNQPQHF,TGTGCCAGCAGCTTAGCGGGACAGCTAAATCAGCCCCAGCATTTT